This T cell receptor beta chain stems from a study of shared clonotypes between healthy human individuals. CDR1 and CDR2 from the germline V gene are SGHTA and FQGNSA. V lost 1 base and J 5 bases, leaving 9 bases between the germline ends. The CDR3 runs 15 residues. With respect to this clone: Its antigen is not identified.

It was into CD45RA+ naive and CD45RA-negative memory subsets that the CD4+ cells were split. General observations from the study: All-four-donor shared clonotypes had higher generation probabilities than non-shared clonotypes did.

Investigators spread the genomic DNA of each subset evenly over several immunoSEQ plates. Study processing details: ImmunoSEQ only sent back junction sequences with no quality scores, so filtering was done differently. Profiling relied on immunoSEQ multiplex PCR, and the TCRdb table lists in-frame clones only, not all of them. The DNA was the basis for D and trimming; V, J and clone size are from that table. The data show some 2.4 million clones, 93% seen once. This receptor was taken from a man in his late teens or twenties in good health. Some clones in this sample may be carry-over from other donors' samples. Sequencing was done on a sample of naive CD4+ T cells from PBMCs. Sample subset: CD45RA+ positively selected. The gene calls are TRBV7-2 and TRBJ1-6, with D unclear. The CDR3 coding sequence is TGTGCCAGCAGCTTAGTGACAACTAATAATTCACCCCTCCACTTT. Translating gives CASSLVTTNNSPLHF. Looking up the rest from reference TRBV7-2 and TRBJ1-6 gives the full variable domain: GAGVSQSPSNKVTEKGKDVELRCDPISGHTALYWYRQSLGQGLEFLIYFQGNSAPDKSGLPSDRFSAERTGGSVSTLTIQRTQQEDSAVYLCASSLVTTNNSPLHFGNGTRLTVT.